These 3 T cell receptor beta chains share one sample of origin, sequenced in a study of technical replicates of blood from a handful of donors. Sequenced by immunoSEQ multiplex PCR; TCRdb stores in-frame clones only, minus some. This sample has roughly 62,000 clones, with 85% to 90% found just once. Sequencing was carried out using PBMCs. All receptors derive from a human donor in good health. Some clones in this sample may be carry-over from other donors' samples.

The CDR3 loop is CASSDPGKGLYF. Written as DNA, the CDR3 is TGTGCCAGCAGCGACCCGGGAAAGGGTTTGTATTTT. The chain links TRBV9 to TRBJ2-3; tentatively, D is TRBD2 (5 bases). The germline gives CDR1 SGDLS, CDR2 YYNGEE. The CDR3 spans 12 residues. Trimming removed 3 bases from V and 14 bases from J, with 16 bases in between.

The rearrangement joins TRBV14 to TRBJ2-5, with D unresolved. Germline CDR1 is SGHDN and CDR2 is FVKESK. Between the trimmed V and J ends, which lost 4 bases and 3 bases, there was a span of 12 bases. CDR3 length: 14 residues. Here the CDR3 DNA reads TGTGCCAGCAGCCCCAACATCGTAAAAGAGACCCAGTACTTC. This sequence encodes CASSPNIVKETQYF.

The chain employs TRBV9 and TRBJ2-5; TRBD2 matches at 8 bases. Looked up from germline, CDR1 is SGDLS and CDR2 is YYNGEE. The junction had 9 bases not matched to a gene; V was cut back by 4 bases and J by 1 base. This CDR3 has 16 amino acids. The CDR3 is CASSLRPAGVQETQYF. The CDR3 DNA follows: TGTGCCAGCAGCCTGCGGCCAGCGGGAGTCCAAGAGACCCAGTACTTC.